These T cell receptor beta chains were read from a single sample in a study of radiotherapy plus CTLA-4 blockade in lung cancer. TCRdb keeps only in-frame clones here, not all; method: immunoSEQ multiplex PCR. The sample lists 53,000 or so clones, 86% occurring once. Here the sequenced sample was peripheral blood, taken from a patient treated with radiotherapy plus ipilimumab. All receptors come from a human donor with non-small cell lung cancer that progressed on radiotherapy plus ipilimumab. Some clones in this sample may be carry-over from other donors' samples. CDR3s include the opening cysteine and the closing phenylalanine or tryptophan. The order of the fields is V gene, D gene, clone size, J gene, CDR3 DNA, CDR3 protein. D genes are given only for firm matches. Not every row has a clone size; where given, it reads once, few, many or a size class.

v_call: TRBV6-5
d_call: TRBD1
clone_size: -
j_call: TRBJ2-7
cdr3_nt: TGTGCCAGCAGCCCCCGGACAGGGATCGACTACGAGCAGTACTTC
cdr3_aa: CASSPRTGIDYEQYF

v_call: TRBV15
d_call: TRBD2
clone_size: -
j_call: TRBJ2-3
cdr3_nt: TGTGCCACCAGCCCCTCTTTACTAGCGGGAGATGCATGGACAGATACGCAGTATTTT
cdr3_aa: CATSPSLLAGDAWTDTQYF

v_call: TRBV9
d_call: TRBD2
clone_size: -
j_call: TRBJ2-2
cdr3_nt: TGTGCCAGCAGCGCGGGGGGGCCAGGGGAGCTGTTTTTT
cdr3_aa: CASSAGGPGELFF

v_call: TRBV27
d_call: -
clone_size: -
j_call: TRBJ2-2
cdr3_nt: TGTGCCAGTCGCTTCAGAATCGCGAACACCGGGGAGCTGTTTTTT
cdr3_aa: CASRFRIANTGELFF

v_call: TRBV4-1
d_call: TRBD1
clone_size: -
j_call: TRBJ2-3
cdr3_nt: TGCGCCAGCAGCCAACAGACAGGGATAATGGATACGCAGTATTTT
cdr3_aa: CASSQQTGIMDTQYF

v_call: TRBV19
d_call: TRBD1
clone_size: -
j_call: TRBJ2-1
cdr3_nt: TGTGCCAGTAGTTTCGGGACAGGGGGTATTGAGCAGTTCTTC
cdr3_aa: CASSFGTGGIEQFF

v_call: TRBV21-1
d_call: -
clone_size: -
j_call: TRBJ2-1
cdr3_nt: TGTGCCAGCAGCAAAGAGAAGGCTAGCGGGAGGGCTTTATACAATGAGCAGTTCTTC
cdr3_aa: CASSKEKASGRALYNEQFF

v_call: TRBV29-1
d_call: -
clone_size: -
j_call: TRBJ1-1
cdr3_nt: TGCAGCGAGCTAAGACAGATGAACACTGAAGCTTTCTTT
cdr3_aa: CSELRQMNTEAFF

v_call: TRBV6-4
d_call: TRBD1
clone_size: -
j_call: TRBJ1-1
cdr3_nt: TGTGCCAGCAGTCCAGGACAGGATGGAGGGGTCACTGAAGCTTTCTTT
cdr3_aa: CASSPGQDGGVTEAFF

v_call: TRBV1
d_call: -
clone_size: -
j_call: TRBJ2-5
cdr3_nt: TGCACCAGCAGCCAAGGAGACAGGGGTGAGACCCAGTACTTC
cdr3_aa: CTSSQGDRGETQYF

v_call: TRBV5-1
d_call: TRBD2
clone_size: -
j_call: TRBJ2-3
cdr3_nt: TGCGCCAGCAGCTTGGTAGGAGTCGGGGAGGGAGATACGCAGTATTTT
cdr3_aa: CASSLVGVGEGDTQYF

v_call: TRBV5-1
d_call: -
clone_size: -
j_call: TRBJ2-1
cdr3_nt: TGCGCCAGCAGCCTCGTATACAATGAGCAGTTCTTC
cdr3_aa: CASSLVYNEQFF

v_call: TRBV6-1
d_call: TRBD2
clone_size: few
j_call: TRBJ2-7
cdr3_nt: TGTGCCAGCGTAAGCGGGGGGATTGGCTACGAGCAGTACTTC
cdr3_aa: CASVSGGIGYEQYF

v_call: TRBV7-9
d_call: TRBD2
clone_size: -
j_call: TRBJ2-7
cdr3_nt: TGTGCCAGCAGCGGGTTACTAGCGGGAGGGTTGTACTTC
cdr3_aa: CASSGLLAGGLYF

v_call: TRBV19
d_call: -
clone_size: once
j_call: TRBJ2-1
cdr3_nt: TGTGCCAGTAGTACTCCGGGACTCCTAATTTACAATGAGCAGTTCTTC
cdr3_aa: CASSTPGLLIYNEQFF

v_call: TRBV5-4
d_call: -
clone_size: -
j_call: TRBJ2-1
cdr3_nt: TGTGCCAGCAGCTTGAGAGGAGGGGATGGTGAGCAGTTCTTC
cdr3_aa: CASSLRGGDGEQFF

v_call: TRBV2
d_call: TRBD1
clone_size: -
j_call: TRBJ1-4
cdr3_nt: TGTGCCACCCGGGACAGTCTGAATGAAAAACTGTTTTTT
cdr3_aa: CATRDSLNEKLFF

v_call: TRBV7-9
d_call: TRBD2
clone_size: few
j_call: TRBJ2-5
cdr3_nt: TGTGCCAGCAGCTTAGTACTAGCGGGCGTCCAAGAGACCCAGTACTTC
cdr3_aa: CASSLVLAGVQETQYF

v_call: TRBV5-8
d_call: -
clone_size: few
j_call: TRBJ2-7
cdr3_nt: TGTGCCAGCAGCCGGTCAACCCCCGAGCAGTACTTC
cdr3_aa: CASSRSTPEQYF

v_call: TRBV15
d_call: TRBD2
clone_size: -
j_call: TRBJ2-3
cdr3_nt: TGTGCCACCAGCAGAGATTCGGGGGGGGGCCTGGTAGATACGCAGTATTTT
cdr3_aa: CATSRDSGGGLVDTQYF

v_call: TRBV19
d_call: TRBD1
clone_size: -
j_call: TRBJ2-7
cdr3_nt: TGTGCCAGTAGTATCGAGACAGGGCCCTACGAGCAGTACTTC
cdr3_aa: CASSIETGPYEQYF

v_call: TRBV7-6
d_call: TRBD2
clone_size: -
j_call: TRBJ2-1
cdr3_nt: TGTGCCAGCAGCTTATACGGGACTAGCGGTTTTGGTGAGCAGTTCTTC
cdr3_aa: CASSLYGTSGFGEQFF

v_call: TRBV12-5
d_call: -
clone_size: -
j_call: TRBJ2-7
cdr3_nt: TGTGCTAGTGGTTTAGGACTCAACTCCTACGAGCAGTACTTC
cdr3_aa: CASGLGLNSYEQYF

v_call: TRBV6-1
d_call: -
clone_size: -
j_call: TRBJ2-1
cdr3_nt: TGTGCCGGGGGCGCTAGTTCCTACAATGAGCAGTTCTTC
cdr3_aa: CAGGASSYNEQFF

v_call: TRBV10-3
d_call: TRBD2
clone_size: -
j_call: TRBJ2-3
cdr3_nt: TGTGCCATCAGTGAGTCTAGCGGGACCAGCACAGATACGCAGTATTTT
cdr3_aa: CAISESSGTSTDTQYF

v_call: TRBV6-5
d_call: -
clone_size: -
j_call: TRBJ2-2
cdr3_nt: TGTGCCAGCAGTTACTCCCCACAGGGTGTGGAGCTGTTTTTT
cdr3_aa: CASSYSPQGVELFF

v_call: TRBV10-3
d_call: TRBD2
clone_size: -
j_call: TRBJ2-1
cdr3_nt: TGTGCCATCAGCCCTCCGGGACTAGCGGGAGGGAGGTCCTACAATGAGCAGTTCTTC
cdr3_aa: CAISPPGLAGGRSYNEQFF

v_call: TRBV2
d_call: TRBD1
clone_size: -
j_call: TRBJ1-1
cdr3_nt: TGTGCCAGCAGGCCTGACAGGGACACTGAAGCTTTCTTT
cdr3_aa: CASRPDRDTEAFF

v_call: TRBV19
d_call: TRBD1
clone_size: once
j_call: TRBJ1-4
cdr3_nt: TGTGCCAGTAGTGTGGACAGGTCAACTAATGAAAAACTGTTTTTT
cdr3_aa: CASSVDRSTNEKLFF

v_call: TRBV25-1
d_call: TRBD1
clone_size: -
j_call: TRBJ1-1
cdr3_nt: TGTGCCAGCAGTGAGACAGGGGGTAGTGCTGAAGCTTTCTTT
cdr3_aa: CASSETGGSAEAFF

v_call: TRBV5-1
d_call: TRBD2
clone_size: -
j_call: TRBJ2-3
cdr3_nt: TGCGCCAGCAGCCCCGGGACTAGCGGGGACCTCACAGATACGCAGTATTTT
cdr3_aa: CASSPGTSGDLTDTQYF

v_call: TRBV5-1
d_call: -
clone_size: -
j_call: TRBJ2-1
cdr3_nt: TGCGCCAGCAGCGGAGGAGCGGGCGGAAGTTACAATGAGCAGTTCTTC
cdr3_aa: CASSGGAGGSYNEQFF

v_call: TRBV29-1
d_call: TRBD1
clone_size: -
j_call: TRBJ2-7
cdr3_nt: TGCAGCGTTGACACCGGGACAGGGAACTACGAGCAGTACTTC
cdr3_aa: CSVDTGTGNYEQYF

v_call: TRBV7-2
d_call: TRBD2
clone_size: -
j_call: TRBJ2-1
cdr3_nt: TGTGCCAGCAGCTTAGGACGGCTAGCGGGATTCTACAATGAGCAGTTCTTC
cdr3_aa: CASSLGRLAGFYNEQFF

v_call: TRBV7-3
d_call: TRBD2
clone_size: -
j_call: TRBJ2-1
cdr3_nt: TGTGCCAGCAGCCGAACTGGACTAGCGGGGGGAGGTGAGCAGTTCTTC
cdr3_aa: CASSRTGLAGGGEQFF

v_call: TRBV23-1
d_call: -
clone_size: -
j_call: TRBJ2-7
cdr3_nt: TGCGCCAGCAGTCAGGTGGGGGGGCAGGGCCAATACGAGCAGTACTTC
cdr3_aa: CASSQVGGQGQYEQYF

v_call: TRBV6-5
d_call: -
clone_size: -
j_call: TRBJ2-5
cdr3_nt: TGTGCCAGCAGGACCCCCCGGCAGGGAAGCGAGACCCAGTACTTC
cdr3_aa: CASRTPRQGSETQYF

v_call: TRBV10-2
d_call: -
clone_size: -
j_call: TRBJ1-6
cdr3_nt: TGCGCCAGCATCGAGACAGGAACAAATTCACCCCTCCACTTT
cdr3_aa: CASIETGTNSPLHF

v_call: TRBV30
d_call: -
clone_size: -
j_call: TRBJ1-1
cdr3_nt: TGTGCCTGGAGTCCGAGGCGTAACACTGAAGCTTTCTTT
cdr3_aa: CAWSPRRNTEAFF

v_call: TRBV28
d_call: TRBD2
clone_size: few
j_call: TRBJ2-1
cdr3_nt: TGTGCCAGCAGTTCCCAGCGGGAGGTACGCAATGAGCAGTTCTTC
cdr3_aa: CASSSQREVRNEQFF

v_call: TRBV4-1
d_call: -
clone_size: -
j_call: TRBJ2-3
cdr3_nt: TGCGCCAGCAGCCAAGGAATTAGCCCAGATACGCAGTATTTT
cdr3_aa: CASSQGISPDTQYF

v_call: TRBV5-1
d_call: -
clone_size: -
j_call: TRBJ2-5
cdr3_nt: TGCGCCAGCAGCTTGGGAGAACAGGGCCTAGGGTGGGACTTC
cdr3_aa: CASSLGEQGLGWDF

v_call: TRBV9
d_call: TRBD1
clone_size: -
j_call: TRBJ1-1
cdr3_nt: TGTGCCAGCAGCGCGGACAGGGAAGCTGAAGCTTTCTTT
cdr3_aa: CASSADREAEAFF

v_call: TRBV11-2
d_call: TRBD1
clone_size: -
j_call: TRBJ2-7
cdr3_nt: TGTGCCAGCAGCGTAGACAGGGTGTTGGGGGAGCAGTACTTC
cdr3_aa: CASSVDRVLGEQYF

v_call: TRBV25-1
d_call: -
clone_size: -
j_call: TRBJ2-2
cdr3_nt: TGTGCCAGCAGTACCCGCGGGAAAAACACCGGGGAGCTGTTTTTT
cdr3_aa: CASSTRGKNTGELFF

v_call: TRBV5-1
d_call: TRBD2
clone_size: -
j_call: TRBJ2-3
cdr3_nt: TGCGCCAGCAGCTTGGCGGGGACTAGCGGGGGAGCTAGCACAGATACGCAGTATTTT
cdr3_aa: CASSLAGTSGGASTDTQYF

v_call: TRBV29-1
d_call: TRBD1
clone_size: -
j_call: TRBJ2-4
cdr3_nt: TGCAGCGGGTTAGACAGGGTAACCAAAAACATTCAGTACTTC
cdr3_aa: CSGLDRVTKNIQYF

v_call: TRBV6-5
d_call: -
clone_size: once
j_call: TRBJ2-2
cdr3_nt: TGTGCCAGCAGTTACCAGGGAAACACCGGGGAGCTGTTTTTT
cdr3_aa: CASSYQGNTGELFF

v_call: TRBV18
d_call: TRBD2
clone_size: -
j_call: TRBJ2-3
cdr3_nt: TGTGCCAGCTCACCACTGCTAGCGGGAGATACGCAGTATTTT
cdr3_aa: CASSPLLAGDTQYF

v_call: TRBV11-2
d_call: -
clone_size: -
j_call: TRBJ2-7
cdr3_nt: TGTGCCAGCAGCTTAAATACTGCCTCCTACGAGCAGTACTTC
cdr3_aa: CASSLNTASYEQYF

v_call: TRBV27
d_call: -
clone_size: -
j_call: TRBJ2-7
cdr3_nt: TGTGCCAGCAGTTTCAGGGGGGACTACGAGCAGTACTTC
cdr3_aa: CASSFRGDYEQYF